This TCR beta chain came from a study of OX40 agonist ivuxolimab in advanced cancers. Study-level findings and limits: In the 0.1 to 3.0 mg/kg range, CD4+ and CD8+ blood T cells had expanded clonally by week 6. Antigens targeted by the expanded peripheral T cells were not determined.

Clones were sequenced by immunoSEQ multiplex PCR, and TCRdb holds only the in-frame ones, with some missing. Here the sample spans around 43,000 clones, more than 80% being singletons. This clone was recorded a few times. Its target is not known. The germline V gene encodes CDR1 GTSNPN and CDR2 SVGIG (reference sequence). The V gene lost 3 bases and the J gene lost 9 bases, with 15 bases spanning the gap. This CDR3 contains 13 residues. This chain uses TRBV30 with TRBJ2-1, with D perhaps being TRBD1 or TRBD2 (7 bases each). The sequencing used CD4+ or CD8+ T cells sorted from blood, collected in a trial of the OX40 agonist ivuxolimab. This sequence was found in an adult with an advanced solid tumor such as melanoma, head and neck, liver or kidney cancer. Here the CDR3 DNA reads TGTGCCTGGAGGACAGGGTGGGGGGGTGAGCAGTTCTTC. Encoded protein: CAWRTGWGGEQFF.